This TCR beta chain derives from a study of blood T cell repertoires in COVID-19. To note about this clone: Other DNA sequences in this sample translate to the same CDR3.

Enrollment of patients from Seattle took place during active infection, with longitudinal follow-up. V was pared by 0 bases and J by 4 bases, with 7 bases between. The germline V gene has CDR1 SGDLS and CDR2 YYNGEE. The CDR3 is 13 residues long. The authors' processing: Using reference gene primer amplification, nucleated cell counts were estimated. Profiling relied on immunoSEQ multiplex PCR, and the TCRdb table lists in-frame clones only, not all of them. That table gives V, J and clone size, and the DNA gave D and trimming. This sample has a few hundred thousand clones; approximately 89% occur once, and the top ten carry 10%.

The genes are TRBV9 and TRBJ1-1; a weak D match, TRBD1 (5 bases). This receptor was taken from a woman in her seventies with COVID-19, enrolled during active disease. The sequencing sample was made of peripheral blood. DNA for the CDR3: TGTGCCAGCAGCGTAGGGGGCAGCACTGAAGCTTTCTTT. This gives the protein CASSVGGSTEAFF. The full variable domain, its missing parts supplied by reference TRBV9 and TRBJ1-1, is DSGVTQTPKHLITATGQRVTLRCSPRSGDLSVYWYQQSLDQGLQFLIQYYNGEERAKGNILERFSAQQFPDLHSELNLSSLELGDSALYFCASSVGGSTEAFFGQGTRLTVV.